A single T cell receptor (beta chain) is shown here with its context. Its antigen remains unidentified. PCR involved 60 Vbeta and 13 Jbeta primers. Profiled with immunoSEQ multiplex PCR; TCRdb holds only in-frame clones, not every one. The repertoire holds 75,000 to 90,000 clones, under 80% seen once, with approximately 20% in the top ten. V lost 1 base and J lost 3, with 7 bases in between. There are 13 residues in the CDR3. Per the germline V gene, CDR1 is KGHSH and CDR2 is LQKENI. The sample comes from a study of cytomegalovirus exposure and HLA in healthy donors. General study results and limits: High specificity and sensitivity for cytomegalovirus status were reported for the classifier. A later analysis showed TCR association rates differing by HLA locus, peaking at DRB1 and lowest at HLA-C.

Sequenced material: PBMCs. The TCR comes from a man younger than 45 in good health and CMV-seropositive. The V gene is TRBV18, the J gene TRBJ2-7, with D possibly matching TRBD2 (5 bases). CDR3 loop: CASSPRTRYEQYF. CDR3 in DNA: TGTGCCAGCTCACCACGGACTCGCTACGAGCAGTACTTC.